This record covers a single T cell receptor beta chain. The data belong to a study of blood T cell repertoires in COVID-19. Original processing methods: Reference gene primer amplification gave nucleated cell count estimates. Only in-frame clones appear in the TCRdb table, and some are missing; sequencing was by immunoSEQ multiplex PCR. The V and J calls and clone size were taken over from that table, and D and trimming were inferred from the DNA. The sample lists over 45,000 clones; more than 75% were seen once. Germline V lookup: CDR1 MNHNY, CDR2 SVGAGI (reference sequence). The junction had 13 bases not matched to a gene; V was cut back by 6 bases and J by 8 bases. This CDR3 spans 16 amino acids.

This sequence originates from a man aged 80 or over in a cohort sampled during active COVID-19. The sequenced material came from peripheral blood. The chain carries TRBV6-6 and TRBJ2-1; the match to TRBD1 covers 10 bases. The CDR3 sequence is CASRDRDRGLRDEQFF. Written as DNA, the CDR3 is TGTGCCAGCAGGGACCGGGACAGGGGTTTGCGCGATGAGCAGTTCTTC.